This entry features one T cell receptor (beta chain) sequence. Generated by immunoSEQ multiplex PCR, the TCRdb table keeps only in-frame clones and is missing some. Of over 200,000 clones in the sample, around four fifths were seen once. This CDR3 has 14 amino acids. Germline CDR1 reads SGHDN; CDR2 reads FVKESK. V was shortened by 4 bases and J by 7 bases, with 14 bases between the two germline ends. The sample originates from a study of blood T cell repertoires in COVID-19. Study information: Both acute and convalescent COVID-19 samples were obtained from the United States, Italy and Spain.

Specimen: peripheral blood. The chain recombines TRBV14 with TRBJ2-1; D not resolved. The source of this sequence is a woman between 50 and 59 years old with acute or convalescent COVID-19. The CDR3 DNA reads TGTGCCAGCAGCCTGCGGTGGGTTCTGAATGAGCAGTTCTTC. Translating it yields CASSLRWVLNEQFF.